The rows below give T cell receptor beta chains drawn from one sample of a study of blood T cell repertoires in COVID-19. Libraries were prepared by immunoSEQ multiplex PCR; TCRdb keeps only in-frame clonotypes and omits some of them. Of fewer than 130,000 clones in the sample, over 75% were seen once. The sample was peripheral blood. These receptors came from a woman older than 75 with acute or convalescent COVID-19. Both conserved end residues are part of each CDR3. A D gene is named only where the DNA matches it firmly. Clone size appears in some rows only: once, few, many, or a class for an expanded clone.

d_call	clone_size	v_call	cdr3_length	j_call	cdr3_aa	cdr3_nt
TRBD1	few	TRBV9	14	TRBJ2-2	CASSVGQGSGELFF	TGTGCCAGCAGCGTAGGACAGGGATCCGGGGAGCTGTTTTTT
.	.	TRBV2	16	TRBJ2-7	CASSLSYRSAAYEQYF	TGTGCCAGCAGCCTATCTTACCGCTCCGCTGCTTACGAGCAGTACTTC
TRBD1	.	TRBV7-8	13	TRBJ1-2	CASSPTGGHGYTF	TGTGCCAGCAGCCCAACAGGGGGCCATGGCTACACCTTC
TRBD1	.	TRBV11-2	14	TRBJ2-5	CASSSQGIQETQYF	TGTGCCAGCAGCTCACAGGGGATACAAGAGACCCAGTACTTC
TRBD2	.	TRBV18	14	TRBJ2-7	CASSPAGGPYEQYF	TGTGCCAGCTCACCCGCGGGGGGACCCTACGAGCAGTACTTC
.	.	TRBV20-1	10	TRBJ2-7	CSANYGEQYF	TGCAGTGCTAATTACGGCGAGCAGTACTTC
.	.	TRBV6-6	15	TRBJ1-1	CASTVGTFMNTEAFF	TGTGCCAGCACGGTCGGGACATTTATGAACACTGAAGCTTTCTTT
.	.	TRBV19	16	TRBJ1-1	CASSIDRVTLNTEAFF	TGTGCCAGTAGTATAGATCGGGTCACCCTGAACACTGAAGCTTTCTTT
.	.	TRBV18	15	TRBJ2-5	CASSPISGGQETQYF	TGTGCCAGCTCACCGATTTCAGGGGGGCAAGAGACCCAGTACTTC
TRBD1	.	TRBV4-1	15	TRBJ1-2	CASSQAGGVSYGYTF	TGCGCCAGCAGCCAGGCAGGGGGCGTAAGCTATGGCTACACCTTC
.	.	TRBV4-1	13	TRBJ1-6	CASSQEFRSPLHF	TGCGCCAGCAGCCAAGAGTTTCGTTCACCCCTCCACTTT
.	.	TRBV6-1	13	TRBJ1-2	CASSERFYYGYTF	TGTGCCAGCAGTGAGCGGTTTTACTATGGCTACACCTTC
TRBD2	.	TRBV7-6	16	TRBJ2-3	CASSRTSGGATDTQYF	TGTGCCAGCAGCCGGACTAGCGGGGGGGCAACAGATACGCAGTATTTT
TRBD2	.	TRBV5-1	16	TRBJ2-1	CASSHGRGASYNEQFF	TGCGCCAGCAGCCACGGGCGGGGGGCTTCCTACAATGAGCAGTTCTTC
TRBD2	.	TRBV19	13	TRBJ2-1	CASSIGGGNEQFF	TGTGCCAGTAGTATAGGGGGGGGTAATGAGCAGTTCTTC
TRBD2	.	TRBV10-3	15	TRBJ2-2	CAISQARGDTGELFF	TGTGCCATCAGTCAGGCCCGGGGGGACACCGGGGAGCTGTTTTTT
TRBD1	.	TRBV28	16	TRBJ1-1	CASSQGTGFGWTEAFF	TGTGCCAGCAGTCAAGGGACAGGATTCGGATGGACTGAAGCTTTCTTT
.	.	TRBV25-1	16	TRBJ2-5	CASSDPTQGHKETQYF	TGTGCCAGCAGTGATCCAACACAGGGACACAAAGAGACCCAGTACTTC
TRBD1	.	TRBV5-4	15	TRBJ2-7	CASSFLKGGLWEQYF	TGTGCCAGCAGCTTCTTAAAAGGGGGCCTTTGGGAGCAGTACTTC
.	.	TRBV21-1	15	TRBJ2-4	CASSKGALAKNIQYF	TGTGCCAGCAGCAAAGGGGCGTTAGCCAAAAACATTCAGTACTTC
.	.	TRBV2	12	TRBJ2-5	CASRTNEETQYF	TGTGCCAGCAGAACTAACGAAGAGACCCAGTACTTC
.	.	TRBV7-8	14	TRBJ2-3	CASSLASSTDTQYF	TGTGCCAGCAGCTTAGCATCAAGCACAGATACGCAGTATTTT
TRBD2	.	TRBV27	17	TRBJ2-1	CASSIGLAAYYYNEQFF	TGTGCCAGCAGTATAGGACTAGCGGCTTATTACTACAATGAGCAGTTCTTC
.	.	TRBV27	14	TRBJ1-6	CASSSGQGNSPLHF	TGTGCCAGCAGTTCTGGTCAGGGCAATTCACCCCTCCACTTT
.	few	TRBV27	13	TRBJ2-7	CASSSIQGFEQYF	TGTGCCAGCAGTTCCATACAGGGCTTCGAGCAGTACTTC
TRBD2	.	TRBV19	13	TRBJ2-5	CASRDYRGETQYF	TGTGCCAGCCGGGACTACCGGGGGGAGACCCAGTACTTC
TRBD1	once	TRBV29-1	12	TRBJ2-3	CSVTQGPDTQYF	TGCAGCGTCACACAGGGGCCAGATACGCAGTATTTT
TRBD1	.	TRBV7-8	15	TRBJ2-2	CASSTPGQGTGELFF	TGTGCCAGCAGCACTCCGGGACAGGGAACCGGGGAGCTGTTTTTT
.	once	TRBV5-4	14	TRBJ2-7	CASSSRDTTYEQYF	TGTGCCAGCAGCTCCCGGGACACTACCTACGAGCAGTACTTC
TRBD1	.	TRBV2	14	TRBJ1-2	CASSEGQGFSGYTF	TGTGCCAGCAGTGAGGGACAGGGCTTCTCTGGCTACACCTTC
.	.	TRBV18	14	TRBJ1-1	CASSPGASNTEAFF	TGTGCCAGCTCACCTGGGGCCTCGAACACTGAAGCTTTCTTT
TRBD1	.	TRBV6-5	12	TRBJ1-1	CASSYRQGRAFF	TGTGCCAGCAGTTACCGACAGGGTAGAGCTTTCTTT
.	.	TRBV3-1/TRBV3-2	12	TRBJ1-6	CASSQAGSPLHF	TGTGCCAGCAGCCAAGCTGGCTCACCCCTCCACTTT
.	.	TRBV19	12	TRBJ2-3	CASRGVTDTQYF	TGTGCCAGCAGGGGGGTTACAGATACGCAGTATTTT
TRBD1	.	TRBV19	14	TRBJ2-1	CASSPGTAYNEQFF	TGTGCCAGTAGTCCCGGGACAGCCTACAATGAGCAGTTCTTC
TRBD2	.	TRBV3-1/TRBV3-2	15	TRBJ2-6	CASSYGGAGANVLTF	TGTGCCAGCAGCTACGGGGGGGCTGGGGCCAACGTCCTGACTTTC
.	.	TRBV11-2	16	TRBJ1-6	CASSFAGTVVNSPLHF	TGTGCCAGCAGCTTCGCAGGAACGGTGGTTAATTCACCCCTCCACTTT
TRBD1	.	TRBV11-3	18	TRBJ1-5	CASSFSPNFGQGCQPQHF	TGTGCCAGCAGCTTTAGCCCCAATTTTGGACAGGGATGTCAGCCCCAGCATTTT
.	.	TRBV4-1	16	TRBJ1-4	CASSRSTVTTNEKLFF	TGCGCCAGCAGCCGTTCGACAGTTACAACTAATGAAAAACTGTTTTTT
.	.	TRBV7-9	14	TRBJ2-7	CASSPAGTSYEQYF	TGTGCCAGCAGCCCGGCCGGGACAAGCTACGAGCAGTACTTC
TRBD1	.	TRBV2	13	TRBJ2-7	CAASGTGGDEQYF	TGTGCCGCATCCGGGACAGGGGGCGACGAGCAGTACTTC
.	.	TRBV19	13	TRBJ1-6	CASLGSERAPLHF	TGTGCCAGCCTCGGGTCAGAGAGGGCACCCCTCCACTTT
TRBD1	.	TRBV5-1	13	TRBJ2-3	CASWTGGTDTQYF	TGCGCCAGCTGGACAGGGGGCACAGATACGCAGTATTTT
.	.	TRBV6-2/TRBV6-3	14	TRBJ1-6	CASSGEMLNSPLHF	TGTGCCAGCAGTGGAGAAATGCTTAATTCACCCCTCCACTTT
TRBD2	.	TRBV9	17	TRBJ2-3	CASSDPGLAGNTDTQYF	TGTGCCAGCAGCGATCCGGGACTAGCGGGTAACACAGATACGCAGTATTTT
.	.	TRBV19	13	TRBJ2-7	CASSTLGAYEQYF	TGTGCCAGTAGTACCCTAGGGGCCTACGAGCAGTACTTC